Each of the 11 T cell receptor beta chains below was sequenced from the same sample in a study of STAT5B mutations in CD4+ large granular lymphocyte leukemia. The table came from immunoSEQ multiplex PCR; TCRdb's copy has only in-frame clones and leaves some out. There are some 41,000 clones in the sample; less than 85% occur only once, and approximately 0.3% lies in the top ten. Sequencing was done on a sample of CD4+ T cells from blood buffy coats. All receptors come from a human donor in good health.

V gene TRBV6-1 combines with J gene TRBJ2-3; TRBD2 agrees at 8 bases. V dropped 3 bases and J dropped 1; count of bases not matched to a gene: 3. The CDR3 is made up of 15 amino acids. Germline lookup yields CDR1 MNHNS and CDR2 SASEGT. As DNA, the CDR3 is TGTGCCAGCAGTGACCCAGCGGGAGGCACAGATACGCAGTATTTT. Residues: CASSDPAGGTDTQYF.

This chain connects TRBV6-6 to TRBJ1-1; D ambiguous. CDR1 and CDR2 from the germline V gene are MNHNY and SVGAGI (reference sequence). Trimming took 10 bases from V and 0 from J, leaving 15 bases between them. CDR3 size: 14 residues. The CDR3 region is CATLLGSMNTEAFF. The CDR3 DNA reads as TGTGCCACCCTACTCGGCTCTATGAACACTGAAGCTTTCTTT.

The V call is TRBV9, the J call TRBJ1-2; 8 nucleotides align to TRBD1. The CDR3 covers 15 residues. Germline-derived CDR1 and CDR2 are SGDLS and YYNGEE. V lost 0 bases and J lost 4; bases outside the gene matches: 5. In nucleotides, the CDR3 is TGTGCCAGCAGCGTAGGGGCAGGGGGCGCCTATGGCTACACCTTC. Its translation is CASSVGAGGAYGYTF.

The CDR3 region has the DNA TGTGCCTGGAGTGGAGGGGCGGCAGATACGCAGTATTTT. Translation: CAWSGGAADTQYF. This rearrangement joins TRBV30 to TRBJ2-3, with D perhaps being TRBD1 or TRBD2 (5 bases each). The CDR3 has 13 amino acids. Germline CDR1 GTSNPN, CDR2 SVGIG (reference sequence). Deletions cut 1 base from V and 4 bases from J, with 9 bases between.

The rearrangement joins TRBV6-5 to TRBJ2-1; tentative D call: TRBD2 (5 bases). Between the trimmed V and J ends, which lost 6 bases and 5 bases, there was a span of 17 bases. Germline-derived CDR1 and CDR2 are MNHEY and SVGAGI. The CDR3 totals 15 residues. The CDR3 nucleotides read TGTGCCAGCAGCTACGAGGGTTTCCGGGACAATGAGCAGTTCTTC. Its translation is CASSYEGFRDNEQFF.

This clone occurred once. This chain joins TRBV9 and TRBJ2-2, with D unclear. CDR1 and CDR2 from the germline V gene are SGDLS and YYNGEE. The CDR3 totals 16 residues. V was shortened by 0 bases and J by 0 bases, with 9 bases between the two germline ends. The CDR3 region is CASSVGPRTNTGELFF. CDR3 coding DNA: TGTGCCAGCAGCGTAGGGCCGCGAACGAACACCGGGGAGCTGTTTTTT.

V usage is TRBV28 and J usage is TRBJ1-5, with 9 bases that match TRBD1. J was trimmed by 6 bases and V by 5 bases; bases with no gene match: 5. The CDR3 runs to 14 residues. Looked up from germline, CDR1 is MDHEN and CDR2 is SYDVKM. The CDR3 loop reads CASSPGQGSQPQHF. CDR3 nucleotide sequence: TGTGCCAGCAGTCCTGGACAGGGGAGTCAGCCCCAGCATTTT. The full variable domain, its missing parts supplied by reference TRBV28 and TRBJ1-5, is DVKVTQSSRYLVKRTGEKVFLECVQDMDHENMFWYRQDPGLGLRLIYFSYDVKMKEKGDIPEGYSVSREKKERFSLILESASTNQTSMYLCASSPGQGSQPQHFGDGTRLSIL.

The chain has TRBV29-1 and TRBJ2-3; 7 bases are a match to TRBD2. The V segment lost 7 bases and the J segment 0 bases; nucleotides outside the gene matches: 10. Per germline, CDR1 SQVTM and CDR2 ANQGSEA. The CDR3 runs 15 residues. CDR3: CSGQTGLVSTDTQYF. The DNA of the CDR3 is TGCAGCGGTCAAACCGGACTAGTTAGCACAGATACGCAGTATTTT.

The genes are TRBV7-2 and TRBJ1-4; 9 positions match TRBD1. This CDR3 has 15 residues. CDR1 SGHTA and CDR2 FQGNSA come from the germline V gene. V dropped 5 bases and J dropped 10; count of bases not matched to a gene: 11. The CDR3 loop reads CASSPMPGQGLKLFF. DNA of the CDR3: TGTGCCAGCAGCCCAATGCCGGGACAGGGCTTAAAACTGTTTTTT. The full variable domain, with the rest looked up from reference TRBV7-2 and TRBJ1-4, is GAGVSQSPSNKVTEKGKDVELRCDPISGHTALYWYRQSLGQGLEFLIYFQGNSAPDKSGLPSDRFSAERTGGSVSTLTIQRTQQEDSAVYLCASSPMPGQGLKLFFGSGTQLSVL.

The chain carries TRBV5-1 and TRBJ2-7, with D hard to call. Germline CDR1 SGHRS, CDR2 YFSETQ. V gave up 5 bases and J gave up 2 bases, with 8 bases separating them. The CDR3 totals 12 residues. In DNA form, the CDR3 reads TGCGCCAGCAGAAATCCACCCTACGAGCAGTACTTC. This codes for CASRNPPYEQYF.

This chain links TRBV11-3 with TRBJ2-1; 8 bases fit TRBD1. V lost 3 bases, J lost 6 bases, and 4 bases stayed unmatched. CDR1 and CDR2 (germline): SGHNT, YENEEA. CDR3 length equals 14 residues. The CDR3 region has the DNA TGTGCCAGCAGCTTTACCGGACAGGGCAATGAGCAGTTCTTC. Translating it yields CASSFTGQGNEQFF.